One and the same sample provided the 10 T cell receptor beta chains below, sequenced in a study of shared clonotypes between healthy human individuals. The protocol was immunoSEQ multiplex PCR, while the TCRdb copy is restricted to in-frame clones and leaves out a portion. The data contain hundreds of thousands of clones, around 96% of them seen just once; the ten biggest clones take up about 0.054%. Specimen: naive CD4+ T cells sorted from blood. The subset was: CD45RA+ positively selected. All receptors derive from a woman aged 25 to 39 in good health.

The chain links TRBV6-6 to TRBJ2-3; 8 bases are shared with TRBD1. Germline lookup yields CDR1 MNHNY and CDR2 SVGAGI (reference sequence). V was pared by 0 bases and J by 9 bases, with 5 bases of the junction left unmatched. CDR3 length: 14 amino acids. The CDR3 nucleotides read TGTGCCAGCAGTTACTCCTCGACAGGGGACACGCAGTATTTT. Encoded protein: CASSYSSTGDTQYF.

The J gene is TRBJ1-2, the V gene TRBV19; the D gene is possibly TRBD1 (6 bases). V was trimmed by 10 bases and J by 5 bases, leaving 17 bases between them. Germline lookup yields CDR1 LNHDA and CDR2 SQIVND (reference sequence). The CDR3 contains 13 residues. CDR3: CATLRGRGYGYTF. DNA of the CDR3: TGTGCCACCCTACGAGGCAGGGGTTATGGCTACACCTTC.

In nucleotides, the CDR3 is TGTGCCAGCAGCTTAAGAGGACTAGCGGGAGTGCAGTACTTC. It translates to CASSLRGLAGVQYF. J is TRBJ2-7 and V is TRBV11-2; 13 bases align to TRBD2. V dropped 2 bases and J dropped 9; count of bases not matched to a gene: 4. Germline V CDR1 and CDR2: SGHAT, FQNNGV. The CDR3 loop spans 14 amino acids.

The gene calls are TRBV27 and TRBJ2-3, with 7 bases that match TRBD2. This CDR3 is 15 amino acids long. Germline values: CDR1 MNHEY, CDR2 SMNVEV (reference sequence). V lost 5 bases, J lost 2 bases, and 7 bases stayed unmatched. The CDR3 sequence is CASSTKGLPTDTQYF. CDR3 nucleotides: TGTGCCAGCAGTACAAAGGGACTACCCACAGATACGCAGTATTTT.

The chain links TRBV5-1 to TRBJ1-1, with D perhaps TRBD1 (5 bases). Deletions cut 0 bases from V and 4 bases from J, with 10 bases between. The V gene's germline CDR1 is SGHRS and CDR2 YFSETQ. The CDR3 sequence is 14 residues long. As DNA, the CDR3 is TGCGCCAGCAGCTTGGCCTGGGGGGGCACTGAAGCTTTCTTT. The encoded protein is CASSLAWGGTEAFF.

The V and J genes are TRBV19 and TRBJ2-2; 10 nucleotides align to TRBD2. V trimming: 3 bases; J trimming: 8 bases; junction bases outside the gene matches: 15. Germline V gene data show CDR1 as LNHDA and CDR2 as SQIVND (reference sequence). The CDR3 length is 18 residues. CDR3 in amino acids: CASSIAPLAGNTGGELFF. DNA for the CDR3: TGTGCCAGTAGTATCGCCCCACTAGCGGGAAACACCGGGGGGGAGCTGTTTTTT.

The V and J genes are TRBV11-2 and TRBJ2-7; the match to TRBD2 covers 8 bases. With 4 bases clipped from V and 5 bases from J, the junction kept 10 bases outside the gene matches. The length of the CDR3 is 15 residues. The germline gives CDR1 SGHAT, CDR2 FQNNGV. The CDR3 spells CASSSPGREGHEQYF. The DNA of the CDR3 is TGTGCCAGCAGCTCACCAGGTCGGGAGGGCCACGAGCAGTACTTC. The whole variable domain, filled in from reference TRBV11-2 and TRBJ2-7, reads EAGVAQSPRYKIIEKRQSVAFWCNPISGHATLYWYQQILGQGPKLLIQFQNNGVVDDSQLPKDRFSAERLKGVDSTLKIQPAKLEDSAVYLCASSSPGREGHEQYFGPGTRLTVT.

About this clone itself: The same CDR3 arises from other DNA sequences in this sample as well. The rearrangement uses TRBV28 and TRBJ2-2; D is unresolved. Germline values: CDR1 MDHEN, CDR2 SYDVKM. The CDR3 extends over 11 amino acids. The V gene lost 6 bases and the J gene lost 3 bases, with 2 bases spanning the gap. The CDR3 loop reads CASRHTGELFF. The CDR3 DNA is TGTGCCAGCAGGCACACCGGGGAGCTGTTTTTT.

The V gene is TRBV10-1, the J gene TRBJ1-4, with TRBD1 matching over 10 bases. The CDR3 extends over 15 amino acids. Germline CDR1 is WNHNN and CDR2 is SYGVQD (reference sequence). V gave up 6 bases and J gave up 3 bases; unmatched junction bases: 4. CDR3 protein: CASSRDRGANEKLFF. Written as DNA, the CDR3 is TGCGCCAGCAGCCGGGACAGGGGAGCTAATGAAAAACTGTTTTTT.

This chain joins TRBV5-1 and TRBJ1-2, with 8 nucleotides matching TRBD1. The CDR3 is 15 residues long. The V segment lost 4 bases and the J segment 4 bases; nucleotides outside the gene matches: 9. Germline V gene sequence: CDR1 SGHRS, CDR2 YFSETQ. The CDR3 loop reads CASSEETGAVYGYTF. DNA of the CDR3: TGCGCCAGCAGCGAAGAGACAGGGGCGGTCTATGGCTACACCTTC. Looking up the rest from reference TRBV5-1 and TRBJ1-2 gives the full variable domain: KAGVTQTPRYLIKTRGQQVTLSCSPISGHRSVSWYQQTPGQGLQFLFEYFSETQRNKGNFPGRFSGRQFSNSRSEMNVSTLELGDSALYLCASSEETGAVYGYTFGSGTRLTVV.